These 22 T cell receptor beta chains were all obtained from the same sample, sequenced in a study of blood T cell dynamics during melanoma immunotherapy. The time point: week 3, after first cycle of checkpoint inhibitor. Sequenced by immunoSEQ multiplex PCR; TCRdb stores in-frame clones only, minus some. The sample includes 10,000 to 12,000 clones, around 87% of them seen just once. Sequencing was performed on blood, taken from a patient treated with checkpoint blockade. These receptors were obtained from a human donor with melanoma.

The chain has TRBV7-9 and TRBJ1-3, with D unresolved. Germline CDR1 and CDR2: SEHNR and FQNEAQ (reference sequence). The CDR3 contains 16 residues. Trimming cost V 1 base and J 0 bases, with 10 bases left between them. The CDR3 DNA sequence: TGTGCCAGCAGCTTAGAGCCAGGCATCTCTGGAAACACCATATATTTT. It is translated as CASSLEPGISGNTIYF. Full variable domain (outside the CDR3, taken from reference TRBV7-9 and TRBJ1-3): DTGVSQNPRHKITKRGQNVTFRCDPISEHNRLYWYRQTLGQGPEFLTYFQNEAQLEKSRLLSDRFSAERPKGSFSTLEIQRTEQGDSAMYLCASSLEPGISGNTIYFGEGSWLTVV.

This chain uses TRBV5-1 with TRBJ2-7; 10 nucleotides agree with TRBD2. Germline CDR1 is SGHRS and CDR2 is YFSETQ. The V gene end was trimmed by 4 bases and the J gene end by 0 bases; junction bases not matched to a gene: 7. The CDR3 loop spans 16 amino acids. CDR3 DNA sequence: TGCGCCAGCAGCCCATTAGCGGGGGGTAGCTCCTACGAGCAGTACTTC. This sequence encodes CASSPLAGGSSYEQYF.

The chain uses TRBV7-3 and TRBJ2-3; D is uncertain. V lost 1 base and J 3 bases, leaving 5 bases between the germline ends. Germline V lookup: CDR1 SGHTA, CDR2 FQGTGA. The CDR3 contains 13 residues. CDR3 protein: CASSLKRTDTQYF. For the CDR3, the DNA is TGTGCCAGCAGCTTAAAAAGAACAGATACGCAGTATTTT.

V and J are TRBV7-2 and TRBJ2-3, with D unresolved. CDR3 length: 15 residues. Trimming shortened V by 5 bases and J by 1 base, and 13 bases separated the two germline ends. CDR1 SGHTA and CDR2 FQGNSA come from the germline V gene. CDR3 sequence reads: CASSPWVAGTDTQYF. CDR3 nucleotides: TGTGCCAGCAGCCCCTGGGTAGCCGGCACAGATACGCAGTATTTT.

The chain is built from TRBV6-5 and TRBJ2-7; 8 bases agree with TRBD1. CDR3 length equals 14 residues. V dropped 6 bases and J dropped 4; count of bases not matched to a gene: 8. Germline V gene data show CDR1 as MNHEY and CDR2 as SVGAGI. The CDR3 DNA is TGTGCCAGCAGGTCGGCAGGGGGCACGTACGAGCAGTACTTC. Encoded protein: CASRSAGGTYEQYF.

The CDR3 spells CASSTEDETQYF. CDR3 bases: TGTGCCAGCAGCACCGAAGATGAGACCCAGTACTTC. V and J are TRBV7-7 and TRBJ2-5; no reliable D call. The germline gives CDR1 SSHAT, CDR2 FNYEAQ (reference sequence). The CDR3 totals 12 residues. Trimming removed 5 bases at V and 5 bases at J, with 9 bases between.

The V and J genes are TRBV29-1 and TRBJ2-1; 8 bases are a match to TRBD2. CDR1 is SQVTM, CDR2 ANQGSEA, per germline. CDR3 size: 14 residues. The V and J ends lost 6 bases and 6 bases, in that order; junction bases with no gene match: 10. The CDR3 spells CSVAGTSRINEQFF. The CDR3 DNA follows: TGCAGCGTCGCCGGGACTAGTCGGATCAATGAGCAGTTCTTC.

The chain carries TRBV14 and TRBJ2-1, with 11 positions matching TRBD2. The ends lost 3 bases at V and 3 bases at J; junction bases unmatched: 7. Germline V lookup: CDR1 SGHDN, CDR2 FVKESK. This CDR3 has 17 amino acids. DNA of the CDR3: TGTGCCAGCAGCCAGCGAACTAGCGGGGGAGACTACAATGAGCAGTTCTTC. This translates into CASSQRTSGGDYNEQFF.

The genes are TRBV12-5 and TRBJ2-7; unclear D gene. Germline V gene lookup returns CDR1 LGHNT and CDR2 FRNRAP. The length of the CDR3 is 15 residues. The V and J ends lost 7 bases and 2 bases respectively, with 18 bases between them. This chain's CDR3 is CASALADAMTYEQYF. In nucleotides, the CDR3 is TGTGCTAGTGCCCTGGCGGATGCTATGACCTACGAGCAGTACTTC.

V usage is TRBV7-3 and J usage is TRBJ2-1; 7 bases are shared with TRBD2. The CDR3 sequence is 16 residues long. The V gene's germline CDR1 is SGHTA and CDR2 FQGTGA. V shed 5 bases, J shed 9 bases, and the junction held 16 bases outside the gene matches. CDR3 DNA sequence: TGTGCCAGCAGCCCCGACACGGGACTCTCGGGGGGTGAGCAGTTCTTC. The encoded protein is CASSPDTGLSGGEQFF. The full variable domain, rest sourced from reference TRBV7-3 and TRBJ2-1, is GAGVSQTPSNKVTEKGKYVELRCDPISGHTALYWYRQSLGQGPEFLIYFQGTGAADDSGLPNDRFFAVRPEGSVSTLKIQRTERGDSAVYLCASSPDTGLSGGEQFFGPGTRLTVL.

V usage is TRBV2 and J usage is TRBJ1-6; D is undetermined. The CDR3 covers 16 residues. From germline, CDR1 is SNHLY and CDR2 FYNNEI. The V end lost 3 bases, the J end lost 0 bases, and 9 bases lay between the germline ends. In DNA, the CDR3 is TGTGCCAGCAGTGATTCCTTAAGCTCCTATAATTCACCCCTCCACTTT. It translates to CASSDSLSSYNSPLHF. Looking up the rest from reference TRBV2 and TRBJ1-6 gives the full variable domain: EPEVTQTPSHQVTQMGQEVILRCVPISNHLYFYWYRQILGQKVEFLVSFYNNEISEKSEIFDDQFSVERPDGSNFTLKIRSTKLEDSAMYFCASSDSLSSYNSPLHFGNGTRLTVT.

The CDR3 sequence: CASSLDISYGYTF. CDR3 DNA sequence: TGCGCCAGCAGCTTGGACATTTCCTATGGCTACACCTTC. The gene calls are TRBV5-1 and TRBJ1-2; D is ambiguous. The CDR3 has 13 residues. Trimming cost V 0 bases and J 4 bases, with 7 bases left between them. CDR1 is SGHRS, CDR2 YFSETQ, per germline.

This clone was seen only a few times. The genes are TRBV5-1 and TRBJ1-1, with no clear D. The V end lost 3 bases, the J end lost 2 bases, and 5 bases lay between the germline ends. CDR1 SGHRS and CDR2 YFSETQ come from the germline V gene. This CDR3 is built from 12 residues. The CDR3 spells CASSSGNTEAFF. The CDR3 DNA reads TGCGCCAGCAGCTCGGGAAACACTGAAGCTTTCTTT.

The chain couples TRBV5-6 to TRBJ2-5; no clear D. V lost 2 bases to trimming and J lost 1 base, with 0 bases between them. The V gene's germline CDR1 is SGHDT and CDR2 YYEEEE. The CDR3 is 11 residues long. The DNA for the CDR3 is TGTGCCAGCAGCTTCCAAGAGACCCAGTACTTC. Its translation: CASSFQETQYF. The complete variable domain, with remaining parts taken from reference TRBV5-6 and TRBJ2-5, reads DAGVTQSPTHLIKTRGQQVTLRCSPKSGHDTVSWYQQALGQGPQFIFQYYEEEERQRGNFPDRFSGHQFPNYSSELNVNALLLGDSALYLCASSFQETQYFGPGTRLLVL.

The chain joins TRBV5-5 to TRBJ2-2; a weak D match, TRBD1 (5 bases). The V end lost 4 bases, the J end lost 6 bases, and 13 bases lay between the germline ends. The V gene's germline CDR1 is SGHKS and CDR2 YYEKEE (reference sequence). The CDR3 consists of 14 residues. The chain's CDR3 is CASSLQGLAGELFF. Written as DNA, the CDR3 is TGTGCCAGCAGCCTGCAGGGTCTGGCCGGGGAGCTGTTTTTT.

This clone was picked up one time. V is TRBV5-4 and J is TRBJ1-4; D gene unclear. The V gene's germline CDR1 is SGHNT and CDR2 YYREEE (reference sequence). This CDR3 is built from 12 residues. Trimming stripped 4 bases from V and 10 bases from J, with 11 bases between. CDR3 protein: CASSQDGRKLFF. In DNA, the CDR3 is TGTGCCAGCAGCCAGGACGGTAGAAAACTGTTTTTT.

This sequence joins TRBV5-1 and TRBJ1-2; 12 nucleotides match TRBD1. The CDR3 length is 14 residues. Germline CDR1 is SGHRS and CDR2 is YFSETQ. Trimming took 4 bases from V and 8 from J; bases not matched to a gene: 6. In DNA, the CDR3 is TGCGCCAGCAGCGAGGGACAGGGGGCGTACGGCTACACCTTC. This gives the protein CASSEGQGAYGYTF.

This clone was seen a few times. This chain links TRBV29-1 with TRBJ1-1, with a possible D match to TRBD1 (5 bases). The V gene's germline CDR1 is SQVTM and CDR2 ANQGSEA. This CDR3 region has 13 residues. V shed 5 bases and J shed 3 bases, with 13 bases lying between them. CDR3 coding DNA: TGCAGCGTTCCCGGGGTGGGGGACACTGAAGCTTTCTTT. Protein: CSVPGVGDTEAFF.

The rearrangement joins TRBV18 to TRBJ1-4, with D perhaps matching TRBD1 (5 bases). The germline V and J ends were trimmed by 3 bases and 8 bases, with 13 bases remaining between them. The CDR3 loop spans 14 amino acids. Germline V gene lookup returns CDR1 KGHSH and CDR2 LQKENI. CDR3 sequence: CASSPTRGSEKLFF. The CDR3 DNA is TGTGCCAGCTCACCGACGAGGGGATCGGAAAAACTGTTTTTT.

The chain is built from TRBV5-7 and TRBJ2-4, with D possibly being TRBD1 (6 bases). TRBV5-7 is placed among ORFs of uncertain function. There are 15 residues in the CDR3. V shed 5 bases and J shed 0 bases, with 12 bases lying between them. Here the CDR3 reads CASRPDSLAKNIQYF. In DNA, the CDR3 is TGTGCCAGCAGACCGGACAGTTTAGCCAAAAACATTCAGTACTTC.

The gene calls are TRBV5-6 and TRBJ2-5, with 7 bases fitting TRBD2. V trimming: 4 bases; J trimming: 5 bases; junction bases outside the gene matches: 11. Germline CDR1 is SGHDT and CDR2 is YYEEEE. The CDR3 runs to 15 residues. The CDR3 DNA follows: TGTGCCAGCAGCCCAGGCGGGCTAGCGGTGGAGACCCAGTACTTC. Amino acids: CASSPGGLAVETQYF.

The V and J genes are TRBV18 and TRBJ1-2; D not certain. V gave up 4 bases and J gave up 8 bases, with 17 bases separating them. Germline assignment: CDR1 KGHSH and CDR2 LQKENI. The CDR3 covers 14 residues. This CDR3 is CASSLSDTRGGYTF. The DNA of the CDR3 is TGTGCCAGCTCACTTTCCGACACCCGAGGGGGCTACACCTTC.